This is a list of T cell receptor beta chains from one sample in a study of response to subunit inactivated influenza vaccine. TCRdb fed the RT-PCR reads into MiXCR, producing one record per CDR3 protein. The profile covers about 500,000 distinct CDR3 sequences, with 15% to 20% appearing a single time and less than 4% taken by the ten largest. The sample in question was CD4+ T cells sorted from PBMCs, obtained less than 30 months after vaccination. These receptors were obtained from a man between 50 and 69 years old who received an inactivated influenza vaccine. CDR3s include the opening cysteine and the closing phenylalanine or tryptophan. Fields, in order: J gene, D gene, clone size, V gene, CDR3 DNA, CDR3 protein. The D gene is left open where the match is weak. A clone size is listed for some rows: how often the clone was seen (once, few, many), or a class if it is expanded.

>TRBJ1-2|TRBD1|NA|TRBV10-3
TGTGCCATCAGTGGGGCAGGGGGCGCCCCTATTCCTGGCTACACCTTC
CAISGAGGAPIPGYTF
>TRBJ2-7|NA|NA|TRBV29-1
TGCAGCGTTCAGATGCAGGGGATCGACGAGCAGTACTTC
CSVQMQGIDEQYF
>TRBJ2-3|NA|many|TRBV20-1
TGCAGTGCTAGAGGGGCAGGGTCTAGCACAGATACGCAGTATTTT
CSARGAGSSTDTQYF
>TRBJ2-1|NA|many|TRBV5-1
TGCGCCAGCAGCGCGAACGATCAGGGGGAGCAGTTCTTC
CASSANDQGEQFF
>TRBJ2-1|NA|NA|TRBV30
TGTGCCTGGAGTGGGGAGAGCAGCTACAATGAGCAGTTCTTC
CAWSGESSYNEQFF
>TRBJ2-2|TRBD2|few|TRBV6-5
TGTGCCAGCAGTTACCGGGCTAGCGGGACCGGGGAGCTGTTTTTT
CASSYRASGTGELFF
>TRBJ2-2|TRBD2|NA|TRBV25-1
TGTGCCACCGGGACTAGCGGGAGGGGGAACACCGGGGAGCTGTTTTTT
CATGTSGRGNTGELFF
>TRBJ2-3|TRBD2|NA|TRBV12-3/TRBV12-4
TGTGCCAGCAGTTTGGGCGGGAGCCTAGATACGCAGTATTTT
CASSLGGSLDTQYF
>TRBJ2-7|TRBD1|few|TRBV20-1
TGCAGTGCTAGACCTATGACAGGGGGTGGCTTCGAGCAGTACTTC
CSARPMTGGGFEQYF
>TRBJ2-7|TRBD1|few|TRBV5-1
TGCGCCAGCAGCTGGGGACAGGGCAGGATGAACGAGCAGTACTTC
CASSWGQGRMNEQYF
>TRBJ1-6|NA|few|TRBV20-1
TGCAGTGCTGGCAAAGGGGGTAGTGATTCACCCCTCCACTTT
CSAGKGGSDSPLHF
>TRBJ2-3|NA|many|TRBV6-1
TGTGCCTCGCGGCGGGGCACAGATACGCAGTATTTT
CASRRGTDTQYF
>TRBJ1-1|TRBD1|NA|TRBV5-1
TGCGCCAGCAGCTCGGACAGGGGGTGGACTGAAGCTTTCTTT
CASSSDRGWTEAFF
>TRBJ2-7|NA|many|TRBV20-1
TGCAGTGCTCAATCTGGGCGCGACGAGCAGTACTTC
CSAQSGRDEQYF
>TRBJ2-7|NA|few|TRBV6-2/TRBV6-3
TGTGCCAGCAGTTACGTGGGCGGAACTTACGAGCAGTACTTC
CASSYVGGTYEQYF
>TRBJ2-1|TRBD1|NA|TRBV24-1
TGTGCCACCAGTGATTTGGGCGGACAGGGGTATGAGCAGTTCTTC
CATSDLGGQGYEQFF
>TRBJ2-3|TRBD1|NA|TRBV20-1
TGCAGTGCTAGATCCATGGACAGGGGGCCGGATACGCATTATTTT
CSARSMDRGPDTHYF
>TRBJ2-4|TRBD1|NA|TRBV10-3
TGTGCCATCAGTGAGCCCCGGAGAACAGGGGATAAAAACATTCAGTACTTC
CAISEPRRTGDKNIQYF
>TRBJ1-6|NA|NA|TRBV5-1
TGCGCCAGCAGCCTAGGCCCTACTACTCGGAATTCACCCCTCCACTTT
CASSLGPTTRNSPLHF
>TRBJ1-5|TRBD1|many|TRBV7-2
TGTGCCAGCAGCCCATCGACAGGGGTTGGACAGCCCCAGCATTTT
CASSPSTGVGQPQHF
>TRBJ2-7|TRBD2|few|TRBV12-3/TRBV12-4
TGTGCCAGCAGCTCGAGGACTAGCCTGGAGGAGCAGTACTTC
CASSSRTSLEEQYF
>TRBJ1-2|NA|NA|TRBV29-1
TGCAGCGCCAACCTGGGGGGGCTCCGCGGCTACACCTTC
CSANLGGLRGYTF